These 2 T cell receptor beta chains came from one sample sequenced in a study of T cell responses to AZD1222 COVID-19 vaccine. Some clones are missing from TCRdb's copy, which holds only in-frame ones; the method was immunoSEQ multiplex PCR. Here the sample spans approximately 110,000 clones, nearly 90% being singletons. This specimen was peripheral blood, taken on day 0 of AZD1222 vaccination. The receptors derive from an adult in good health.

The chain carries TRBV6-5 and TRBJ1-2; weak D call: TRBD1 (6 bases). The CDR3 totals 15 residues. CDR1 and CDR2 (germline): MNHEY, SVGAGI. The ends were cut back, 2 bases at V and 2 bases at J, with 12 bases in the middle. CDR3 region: CASSYEHRDNYGYTF. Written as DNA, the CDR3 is TGTGCCAGCAGTTACGAGCACAGGGACAACTATGGCTACACCTTC.

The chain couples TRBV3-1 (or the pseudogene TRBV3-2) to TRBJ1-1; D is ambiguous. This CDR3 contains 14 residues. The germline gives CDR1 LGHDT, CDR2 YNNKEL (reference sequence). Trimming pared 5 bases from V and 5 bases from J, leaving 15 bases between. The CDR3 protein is CASSVTPTGTEAFF. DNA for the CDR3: TGTGCCAGCAGCGTGACCCCAACGGGGACTGAAGCTTTCTTT.